This T cell receptor beta chain is from a study of T cell repertoires in cytomegalovirus infection. TCRdb independently ran MiXCR on the reads; one entry per CDR3 protein. Of some 600,000 distinct CDR3 sequences listed, roughly 24% were seen once; the top ten hold around 8%. The CDR3 runs to 16 residues. Germline V gene data show CDR1 as MGHRA and CDR2 as YSYEKL. Deletions cut 3 bases from V and 2 bases from J, with 13 bases between. The sequenced material came from CD8+ T cells from PBMCs. This clonotype was sampled from a human donor in good health (CMV status not recorded). Some clones in this sample may be carry-over from other donors' samples. V gene TRBV4-1 combines with J gene TRBJ2-2; a weak D match, TRBD1 (5 bases). The CDR3 reads CASSHVTETNTGELFF. The CDR3 coding sequence is TGCGCCAGCAGCCATGTGACAGAGACTAACACCGGGGAGCTGTTTTTT.